This TCR beta chain was recovered during a study of blood T cell repertoires in COVID-19. For the study at large: Spain, Italy and the United States supplied samples that represented acute and convalescent COVID-19. T cells, B-cell-depleted T cells, or PBMCs supplied cDNA or gDNA.

Enrolment of Seattle patients took place during active infection, and they were followed longitudinally. As originally analysed: Nucleated cell number was recorded as an estimate derived from reference gene primer amplification. TCRdb's table, derived via immunoSEQ multiplex PCR, lists solely in-frame clones and lacks some. V and J calls and clone size come straight from that table; D and trimming were deduced from the DNA. The data contain around 460,000 clones, 85% to 90% of them singletons. The specimen was peripheral blood. The TCR originated in a man aged 18-30 years with COVID-19, enrolled during active disease.

CDR3 DNA: TGTGCCAGCAGCTTACGACAGGGAAACACTGAAGCTTTCTTT. This encodes CASSLRQGNTEAFF. The V gene is TRBV7-2, the J gene TRBJ1-1, with 7 bases lining up with TRBD1. This CDR3 is built from 14 residues. CDR1 and CDR2 (germline): SGHTA, FQGNSA. Unmatched junction bases numbered 2, after V lost 2 bases and J lost 2 bases.